This record covers a single T cell receptor (beta chain). The authors' processing: It was from reference gene primer amplification that nucleated cell counts were estimated. Here immunoSEQ multiplex PCR was the method, and the copy in TCRdb shows in-frame clones only, minus some. V, J and clone size are those of that table, while D and trimming were read from the DNA. The data contain 160,000 or so clones, approximately 90% of them singletons. CDR3 length equals 15 residues. V lost 8 bases, J lost 5 bases, and 21 bases lay in between. The germline V gene encodes CDR1 MGHDK and CDR2 SYGVNS. The data were obtained in a study of blood T cell repertoires in COVID-19. Whole-study context: Some COVID-19 samples were acute and others convalescent; all came from the United States, Italy and Spain. The analysed material was cDNA or gDNA that came from T cells, B-cell-depleted T cells, or PBMCs.

This TCR was recovered from a woman aged 70-85 years with acute or convalescent COVID-19. Sequenced: peripheral blood. This sequence joins TRBV25-1 and TRBJ1-1, with D possibly matching TRBD1 (5 bases). Here the CDR3 DNA reads TGTGCCAGCCCTGTCGGCGGGAAGTGGGGGACTGAAGCTTTCTTT. Amino acid sequence: CASPVGGKWGTEAFF. The full variable domain, rest sourced from reference TRBV25-1 and TRBJ1-1, is EADIYQTPRYLVIGTGKKITLECSQTMGHDKMYWYQQDPGMELHLIHYSYGVNSTEKGDLSSESTVSRIRTEHFPLTLESARPSHTSQYLCASPVGGKWGTEAFFGQGTRLTVV.